Below, one T cell receptor (beta chain) is given with its context. Its target is unknown. PCR employed 60 Vbeta and 13 Jbeta primers. Measured with immunoSEQ multiplex PCR; TCRdb has only the in-frame clones, and not every one. The sample lists some 150,000 clones, 75% to 85% seen once, with approximately 13% in the top ten. Each donor was nominally healthy when sampled (though unrecorded immune exposures were likely). The data stem from a study of cytomegalovirus exposure and HLA in healthy donors. Findings and limits, study-wide: The listing of some 170 TCR beta chains classed them as cytomegalovirus-associated. Accurate prediction of most subjects' HLA-A and HLA-B alleles from TCR beta sequences was reported.

Germline V gene lookup returns CDR1 MNHNS and CDR2 SASEGT. The junction had 13 bases not matched to a gene; V was cut back by 4 bases and J by 7 bases. The CDR3 covers 17 residues. Sequencing was carried out using PBMCs. This TCR was recovered from a woman aged 50 to 65 in good health and CMV-seronegative. V and J are TRBV6-1 and TRBJ2-5; 12 nucleotides match TRBD1. CDR3 in DNA: TGTGCCAGCAGTGCCCCCCGGGACAGGGGGCAGTGGGGGACCCAGTACTTC. It yields the protein CASSAPRDRGQWGTQYF.